A single TCR beta chain is shown here with its context. Antigen: not known. This entry belongs to a study of cytomegalovirus exposure and HLA in healthy donors. V lost 3 bases to trimming and J lost 8 bases; unmatched junction nucleotides: 8. Germline V gives CDR1 MGHRA, CDR2 YSYEKL. The CDR3 has 16 residues. PCR employed 60 Vbeta and 13 Jbeta primers. Using immunoSEQ multiplex PCR, the repertoire was profiled, and TCRdb retains in-frame clones only, with some absent. The sample lists more than 80,000 clones; more than 70% were seen once. Study-wide findings and caveats: As was reported, the HLA-A and HLA-B alleles of most subjects were accurately predicted from TCR beta sequences. Later analysis showed TCR association rates varying by HLA locus, highest for DRB1 and lowest for HLA-C. A link between a missense DCLRE1C variant and TCR beta V- and J-gene trimming emerged from a later analysis.

The sample consisted of PBMCs. The sequence was obtained from a woman aged 55-69 years in good health and CMV-seropositive. The chain uses TRBV4-1 and TRBJ1-4; 11 bases align to TRBD1. CDR3 protein: CASSQGTGGPLEKLFF. CDR3 in DNA: TGCGCCAGCAGCCAGGGGACAGGGGGTCCCCTCGAAAAACTGTTTTTT.